The rows below give T cell receptor beta chains drawn from one sample of a study of blood T cells in healthy people across ages. Using its own MiXCR run on the 5' RACE reads, TCRdb lists one record per CDR3 protein. Altogether roughly 550,000 distinct CDR3 sequences are present, 24% being singletons, with the ten largest covering 8.7%. The same data also went into a second study, on T cells of mothers and their children.

Sequenced sample: blood. The receptors originated from a boy between 10 and 17 years old in good health. The conserved cysteine and the conserved F or W are not part of the CDR3 here.

v_gene: TRBV25-1
j_gene: TRBJ1-1
CDR3aa: ASSAQGIIF

v_gene: TRBV4-3
j_gene: TRBJ1-4
CDR3aa: ASSQDAGLTNEKLF

v_gene: TRBV14
j_gene: TRBJ2-4
CDR3aa: ASSPLVA

v_gene: TRBV2
j_gene: TRBJ2-1
CDR3aa: ASSQERGPYNEQF

v_gene: TRBV12-3/TRBV12-4
j_gene: TRBJ2-5
CDR3aa: ASSLHSQETQY

v_gene: TRBV5-1
j_gene: TRBJ2-5
CDR3aa: ASSRTSEQETQY

v_gene: TRBV28
j_gene: TRBJ2-7
CDR3aa: ASSFLRAYEQY

v_gene: TRBV28
j_gene: TRBJ2-5
CDR3aa: ASSPDRDRGQETQY

v_gene: TRBV9
j_gene: -
CDR3aa: ASSASGGAETQY

v_gene: TRBV5-1
j_gene: TRBJ2-2
CDR3aa: ASSLAGTGATGELF

v_gene: TRBV4-2
j_gene: TRBJ1-5
CDR3aa: ASSQDWARRLTQH

v_gene: TRBV20-1
j_gene: TRBJ1-1
CDR3aa: SASVALGAPEAF

v_gene: TRBV12-3/TRBV12-4
j_gene: TRBJ2-3
CDR3aa: ASSFSLRTDTQY

v_gene: TRBV20-1
j_gene: TRBJ1-2
CDR3aa: SAREAGRDYGYT

v_gene: TRBV3-1
j_gene: TRBJ2-1
CDR3aa: ASSQIAGGGYNEQF

v_gene: TRBV10-3
j_gene: TRBJ2-1
CDR3aa: AISDPDSSYNEQF

v_gene: TRBV6-1
j_gene: TRBJ2-1
CDR3aa: ASRSRSGRANNEQF

v_gene: TRBV29-1
j_gene: -
CDR3aa: SVAAVDEQF

v_gene: TRBV4-1
j_gene: TRBJ2-5
CDR3aa: ASSGVAGGPVEETQY

v_gene: TRBV28
j_gene: -
CDR3aa: ASSLLGGRAWEQF

v_gene: TRBV4-1
j_gene: TRBJ2-1
CDR3aa: ASSQDNGNEQF

v_gene: TRBV3-1
j_gene: TRBJ2-7
CDR3aa: ASSQRDDEQY

v_gene: TRBV6-6
j_gene: TRBJ2-3
CDR3aa: ASTGSPPDTQY

v_gene: TRBV5-1
j_gene: TRBJ2-1
CDR3aa: ASSLTSGWAEQF

v_gene: TRBV20-1
j_gene: -
CDR3aa: SASPDRYDYNEQF

v_gene: TRBV20-1
j_gene: TRBJ2-7
CDR3aa: SANPNFRGSSYEQY

v_gene: TRBV7-9
j_gene: TRBJ1-1
CDR3aa: ASSLSIGGAVEAF

v_gene: TRBV7-2
j_gene: TRBJ2-5
CDR3aa: ASSLARGTATSV

v_gene: TRBV4-3
j_gene: TRBJ2-1
CDR3aa: ASSQGRDRATYNEQF

v_gene: TRBV9
j_gene: -
CDR3aa: ASSSGNSYEQY

v_gene: TRBV5-1
j_gene: TRBJ2-2
CDR3aa: ASSLGGQYTGELF

v_gene: TRBV4-2
j_gene: TRBJ2-5
CDR3aa: ASSQEIIASGRAFEETQY

v_gene: TRBV20-1
j_gene: -
CDR3aa: SARDRTSGRPYEQY

v_gene: TRBV5-8
j_gene: TRBJ2-7
CDR3aa: ASSWVQGYEQY

v_gene: TRBV20-1
j_gene: TRBJ1-3
CDR3aa: SARLPTKSSGNTIY

v_gene: TRBV7-2
j_gene: TRBJ2-3
CDR3aa: ASSLDSGGGTDTQY

v_gene: TRBV6-4
j_gene: TRBJ1-4
CDR3aa: ASSERGTGGEKLF

v_gene: TRBV18
j_gene: TRBJ1-6
CDR3aa: ASSPVGSSYNSPLH

v_gene: TRBV28
j_gene: TRBJ1-1
CDR3aa: ASSLRDIMNTEAF

v_gene: TRBV12-3/TRBV12-4
j_gene: TRBJ1-2
CDR3aa: ASTRAGTGTNYGYT

v_gene: TRBV12-3/TRBV12-4
j_gene: TRBJ1-5
CDR3aa: ASSFSRNNQPQH

v_gene: TRBV5-1
j_gene: TRBJ2-2
CDR3aa: ASSFPLQGATTGELF

v_gene: TRBV20-1
j_gene: TRBJ2-7
CDR3aa: SATGRSGRDEQY

v_gene: TRBV23-1
j_gene: TRBJ2-3
CDR3aa: ASSQLRTRPPDTQY

v_gene: TRBV6-1
j_gene: TRBJ1-5
CDR3aa: ASSLTGADQPQH

v_gene: TRBV20-1
j_gene: TRBJ2-5
CDR3aa: SARTSGGAEETQY

v_gene: TRBV15
j_gene: TRBJ1-3
CDR3aa: ATSREGGPSSGNTIY

v_gene: TRBV5-1
j_gene: TRBJ1-1
CDR3aa: ASSYRGVMNTEAF